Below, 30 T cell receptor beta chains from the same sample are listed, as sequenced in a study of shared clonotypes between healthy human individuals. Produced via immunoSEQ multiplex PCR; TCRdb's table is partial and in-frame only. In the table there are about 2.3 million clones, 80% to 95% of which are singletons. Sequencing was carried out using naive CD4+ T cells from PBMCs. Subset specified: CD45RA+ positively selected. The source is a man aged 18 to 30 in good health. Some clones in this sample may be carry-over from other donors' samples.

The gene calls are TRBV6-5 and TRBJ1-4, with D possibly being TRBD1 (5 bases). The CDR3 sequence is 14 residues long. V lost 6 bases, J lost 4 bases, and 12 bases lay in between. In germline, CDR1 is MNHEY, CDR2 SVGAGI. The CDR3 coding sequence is TGTGCCAGCAGACCTGGGGGGGGTAATGAAAAACTGTTTTTT. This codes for CASRPGGGNEKLFF.

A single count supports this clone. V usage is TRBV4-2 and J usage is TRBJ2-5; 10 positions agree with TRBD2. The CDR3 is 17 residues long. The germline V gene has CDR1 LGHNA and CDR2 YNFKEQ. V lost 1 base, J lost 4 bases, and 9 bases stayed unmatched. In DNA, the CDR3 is TGTGCCAGCAGCCAAGGAGCGTCAGCGGGAGGGGTAGAGACCCAGTACTTC. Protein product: CASSQGASAGGVETQYF.

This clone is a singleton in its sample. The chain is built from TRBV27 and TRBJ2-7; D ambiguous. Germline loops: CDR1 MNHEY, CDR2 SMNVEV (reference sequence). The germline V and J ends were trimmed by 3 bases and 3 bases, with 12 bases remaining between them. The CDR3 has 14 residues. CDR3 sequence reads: CASSLRRDGYEQYF. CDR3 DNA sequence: TGTGCCAGCAGTTTGCGCCGTGACGGCTACGAGCAGTACTTC.

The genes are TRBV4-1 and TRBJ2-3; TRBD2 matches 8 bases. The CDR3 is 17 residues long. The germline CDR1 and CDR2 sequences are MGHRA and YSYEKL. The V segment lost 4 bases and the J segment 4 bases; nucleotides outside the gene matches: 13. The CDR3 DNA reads TGCGCCAGCAGCCCCCACGAGCGGGAGCTGCTAGCAGATACGCAGTATTTT. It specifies CASSPHERELLADTQYF.

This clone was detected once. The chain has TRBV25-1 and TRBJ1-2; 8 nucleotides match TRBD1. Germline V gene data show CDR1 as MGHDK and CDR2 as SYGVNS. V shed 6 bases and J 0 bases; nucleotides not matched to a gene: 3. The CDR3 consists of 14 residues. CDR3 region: CASSLTGANYGYTF. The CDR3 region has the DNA TGTGCCAGCAGCCTGACAGGGGCTAACTATGGCTACACCTTC.

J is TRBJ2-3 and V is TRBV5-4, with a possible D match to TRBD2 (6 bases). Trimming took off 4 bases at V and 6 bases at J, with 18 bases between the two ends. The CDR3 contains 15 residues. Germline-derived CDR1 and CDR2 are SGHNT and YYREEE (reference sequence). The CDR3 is CASSQNVGGRDTQYF. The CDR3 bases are TGTGCCAGCAGCCAGAATGTGGGGGGACGGGATACGCAGTATTTT.

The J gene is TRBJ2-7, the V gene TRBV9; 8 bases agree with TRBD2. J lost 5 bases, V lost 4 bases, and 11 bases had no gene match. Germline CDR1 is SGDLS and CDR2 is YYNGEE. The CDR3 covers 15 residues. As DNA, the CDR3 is TGTGCCAGCAGCTCCGCAGGGGCGGGAGGTAACGAGCAGTACTTC. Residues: CASSSAGAGGNEQYF.

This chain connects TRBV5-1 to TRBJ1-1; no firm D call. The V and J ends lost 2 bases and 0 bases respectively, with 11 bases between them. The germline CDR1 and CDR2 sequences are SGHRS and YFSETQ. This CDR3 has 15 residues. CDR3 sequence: CASSFGGSMNTEAFF. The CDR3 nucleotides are TGCGCCAGCAGCTTTGGAGGAAGCATGAACACTGAAGCTTTCTTT.

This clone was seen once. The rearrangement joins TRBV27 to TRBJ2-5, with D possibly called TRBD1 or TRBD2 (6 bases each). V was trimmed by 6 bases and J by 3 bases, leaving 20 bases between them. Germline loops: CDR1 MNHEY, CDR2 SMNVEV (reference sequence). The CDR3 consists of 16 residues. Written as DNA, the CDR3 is TGTGCCAGCAGCCCGAGGGAAGGGGGGCGAGAAGAGACCCAGTACTTC. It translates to CASSPREGGREETQYF.

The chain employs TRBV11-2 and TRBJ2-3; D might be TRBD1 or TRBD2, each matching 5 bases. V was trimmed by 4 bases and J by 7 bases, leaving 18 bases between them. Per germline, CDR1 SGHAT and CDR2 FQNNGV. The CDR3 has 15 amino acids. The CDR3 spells CASSWDGGSGNTQYF. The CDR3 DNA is TGTGCCAGCAGCTGGGACGGTGGGTCCGGGAATACGCAGTATTTT. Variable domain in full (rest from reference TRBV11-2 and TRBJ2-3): EAGVAQSPRYKIIEKRQSVAFWCNPISGHATLYWYQQILGQGPKLLIQFQNNGVVDDSQLPKDRFSAERLKGVDSTLKIQPAKLEDSAVYLCASSWDGGSGNTQYFGPGTRLTVL.

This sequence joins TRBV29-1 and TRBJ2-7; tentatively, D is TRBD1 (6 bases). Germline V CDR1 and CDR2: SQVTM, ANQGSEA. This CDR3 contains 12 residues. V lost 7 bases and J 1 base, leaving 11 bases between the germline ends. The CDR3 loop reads CSGRGPSYEQYF. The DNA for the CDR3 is TGCAGCGGCAGGGGCCCTTCCTACGAGCAGTACTTC.

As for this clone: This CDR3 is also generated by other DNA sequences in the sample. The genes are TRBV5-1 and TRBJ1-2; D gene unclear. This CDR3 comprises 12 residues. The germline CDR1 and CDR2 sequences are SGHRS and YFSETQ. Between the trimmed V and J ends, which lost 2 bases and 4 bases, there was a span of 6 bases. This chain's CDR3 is CASSFDTYGYTF. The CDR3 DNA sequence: TGCGCCAGCAGCTTTGACACCTATGGCTACACCTTC.

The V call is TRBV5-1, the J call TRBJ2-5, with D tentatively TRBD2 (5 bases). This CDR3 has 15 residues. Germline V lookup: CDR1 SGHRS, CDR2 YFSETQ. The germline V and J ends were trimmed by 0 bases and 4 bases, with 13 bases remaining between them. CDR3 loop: CASSLVSGEGETQYF. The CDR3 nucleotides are TGCGCCAGCAGCTTGGTATCGGGCGAGGGAGAGACCCAGTACTTC.

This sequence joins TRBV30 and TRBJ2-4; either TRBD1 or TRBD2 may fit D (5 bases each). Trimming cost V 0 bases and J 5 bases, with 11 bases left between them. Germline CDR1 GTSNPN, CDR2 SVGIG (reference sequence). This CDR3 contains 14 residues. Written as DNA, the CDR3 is TGTGCCTGGAGTGTGAGGGGATTAGAAAACATTCAGTACTTC. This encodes CAWSVRGLENIQYF.

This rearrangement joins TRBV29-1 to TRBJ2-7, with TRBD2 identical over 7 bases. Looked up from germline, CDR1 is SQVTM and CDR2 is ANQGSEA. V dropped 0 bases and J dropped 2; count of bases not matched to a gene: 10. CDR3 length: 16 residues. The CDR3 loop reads CSVEDQRRGRPYEQYF. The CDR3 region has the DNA TGCAGCGTTGAAGATCAAAGGCGGGGGAGACCCTACGAGCAGTACTTC.

CDR3: CASSPRSQGDEAFF. The CDR3, as DNA: TGTGCCAGCTCACCACGGTCCCAGGGAGATGAAGCTTTCTTT. V is TRBV18 and J is TRBJ1-1; the D gene is possibly TRBD1 (5 bases). Germline-derived CDR1 and CDR2 are KGHSH and LQKENI. This CDR3 is 14 amino acids long. With 1 base removed from V and 7 bases from J, the gap between germline ends came to 13 bases.

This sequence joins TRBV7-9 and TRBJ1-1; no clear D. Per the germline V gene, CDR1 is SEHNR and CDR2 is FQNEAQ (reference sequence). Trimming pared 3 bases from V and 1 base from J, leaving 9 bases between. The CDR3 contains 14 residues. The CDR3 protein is CASSLRVSNTEAFF. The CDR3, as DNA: TGTGCCAGCAGCTTGCGGGTATCGAACACTGAAGCTTTCTTT.

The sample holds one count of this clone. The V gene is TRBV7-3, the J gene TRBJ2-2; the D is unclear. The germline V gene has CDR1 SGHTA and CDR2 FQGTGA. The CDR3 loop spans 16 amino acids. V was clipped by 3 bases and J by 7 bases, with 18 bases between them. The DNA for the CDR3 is TGTGCCAGCAGCTTTGGGCCCCTTTCGGTGGACGGGGAGCTGTTTTTT. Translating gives CASSFGPLSVDGELFF.

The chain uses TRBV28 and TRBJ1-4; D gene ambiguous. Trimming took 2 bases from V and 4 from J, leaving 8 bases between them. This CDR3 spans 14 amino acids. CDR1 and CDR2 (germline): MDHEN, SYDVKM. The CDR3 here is CASSLQTVNEKLFF. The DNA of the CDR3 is TGTGCCAGCAGTTTACAAACAGTTAATGAAAAACTGTTTTTT.

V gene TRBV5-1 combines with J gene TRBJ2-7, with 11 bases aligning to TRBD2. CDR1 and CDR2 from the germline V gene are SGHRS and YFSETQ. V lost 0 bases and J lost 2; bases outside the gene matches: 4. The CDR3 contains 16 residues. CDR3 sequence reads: CASSLGGLAETYEQYF. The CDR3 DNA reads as TGCGCCAGCAGCTTGGGGGGACTAGCGGAGACCTACGAGCAGTACTTC. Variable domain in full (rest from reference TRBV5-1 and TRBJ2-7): KAGVTQTPRYLIKTRGQQVTLSCSPISGHRSVSWYQQTPGQGLQFLFEYFSETQRNKGNFPGRFSGRQFSNSRSEMNVSTLELGDSALYLCASSLGGLAETYEQYFGPGTRLTVT.

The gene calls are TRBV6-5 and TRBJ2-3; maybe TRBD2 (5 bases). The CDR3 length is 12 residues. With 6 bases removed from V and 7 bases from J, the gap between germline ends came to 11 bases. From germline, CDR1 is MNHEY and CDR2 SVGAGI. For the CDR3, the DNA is TGTGCCAGCAGCTCCGACGGGAATACGCAGTATTTT. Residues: CASSSDGNTQYF.

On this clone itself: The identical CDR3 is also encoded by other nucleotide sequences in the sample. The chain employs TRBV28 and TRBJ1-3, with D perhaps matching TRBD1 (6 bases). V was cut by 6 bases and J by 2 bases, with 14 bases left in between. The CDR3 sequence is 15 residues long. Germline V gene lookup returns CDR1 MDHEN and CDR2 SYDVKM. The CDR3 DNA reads TGTGCCAGCAGACCGCCCGGGGGCGCTGGAAACACCATATATTTT. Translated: CASRPPGGAGNTIYF.

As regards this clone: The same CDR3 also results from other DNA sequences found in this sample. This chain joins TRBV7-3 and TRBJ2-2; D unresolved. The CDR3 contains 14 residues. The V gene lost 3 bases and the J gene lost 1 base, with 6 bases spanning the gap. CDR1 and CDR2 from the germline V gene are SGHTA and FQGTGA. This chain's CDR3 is CASSFGVNTGELFF. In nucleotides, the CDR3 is TGTGCCAGCAGCTTCGGAGTGAACACCGGGGAGCTGTTTTTT.

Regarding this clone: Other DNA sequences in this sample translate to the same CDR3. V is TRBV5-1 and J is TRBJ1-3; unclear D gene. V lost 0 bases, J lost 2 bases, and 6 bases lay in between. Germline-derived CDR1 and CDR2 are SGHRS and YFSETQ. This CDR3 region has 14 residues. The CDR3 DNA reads TGCGCCAGCAGCTTGGGGACCGCTGGAAACACCATATATTTT. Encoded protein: CASSLGTAGNTIYF.

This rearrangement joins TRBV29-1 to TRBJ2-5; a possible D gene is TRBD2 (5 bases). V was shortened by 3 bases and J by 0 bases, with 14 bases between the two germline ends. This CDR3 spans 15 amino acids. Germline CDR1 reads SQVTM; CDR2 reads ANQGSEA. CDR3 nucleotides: TGCAGCGTTGAGTGGCGACGGAGGTACCAAGAGACCCAGTACTTC. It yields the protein CSVEWRRRYQETQYF.

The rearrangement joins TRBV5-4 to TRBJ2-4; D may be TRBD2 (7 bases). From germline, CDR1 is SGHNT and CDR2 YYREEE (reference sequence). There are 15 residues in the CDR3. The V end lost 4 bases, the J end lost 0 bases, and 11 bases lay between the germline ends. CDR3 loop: CASSPGGQAKNIQYF. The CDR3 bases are TGTGCCAGCAGCCCGGGGGGACAAGCCAAAAACATTCAGTACTTC.

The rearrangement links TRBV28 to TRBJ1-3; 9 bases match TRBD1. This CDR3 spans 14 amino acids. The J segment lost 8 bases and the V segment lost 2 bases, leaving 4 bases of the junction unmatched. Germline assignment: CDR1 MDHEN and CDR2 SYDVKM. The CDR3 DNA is TGTGCCAGCAGTTTAAACAGGGGGCCGGACACCATATATTTT. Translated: CASSLNRGPDTIYF. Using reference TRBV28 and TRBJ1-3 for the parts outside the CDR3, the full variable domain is DVKVTQSSRYLVKRTGEKVFLECVQDMDHENMFWYRQDPGLGLRLIYFSYDVKMKEKGDIPEGYSVSREKKERFSLILESASTNQTSMYLCASSLNRGPDTIYFGEGSWLTVV.

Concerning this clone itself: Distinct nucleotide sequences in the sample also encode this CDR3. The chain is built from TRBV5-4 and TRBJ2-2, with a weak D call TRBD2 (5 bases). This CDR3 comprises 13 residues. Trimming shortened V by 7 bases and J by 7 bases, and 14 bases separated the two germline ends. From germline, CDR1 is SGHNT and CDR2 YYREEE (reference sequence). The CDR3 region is CASSLRGVGELFF. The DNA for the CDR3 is TGTGCCAGCTCCCTCCGGGGAGTCGGGGAGCTGTTTTTT.

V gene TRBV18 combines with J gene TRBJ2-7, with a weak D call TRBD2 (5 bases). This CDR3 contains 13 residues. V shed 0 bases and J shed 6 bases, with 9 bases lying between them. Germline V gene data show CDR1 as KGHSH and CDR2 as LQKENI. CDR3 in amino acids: CASSPPNAGEQYF. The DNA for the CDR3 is TGTGCCAGCTCACCACCGAACGCGGGCGAGCAGTACTTC.

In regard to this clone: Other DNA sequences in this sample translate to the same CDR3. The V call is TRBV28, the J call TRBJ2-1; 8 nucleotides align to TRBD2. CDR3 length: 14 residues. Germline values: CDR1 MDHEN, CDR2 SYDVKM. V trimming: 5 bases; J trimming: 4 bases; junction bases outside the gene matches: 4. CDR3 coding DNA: TGTGCCAGCAGTCTTAGCGGGGCGTACAATGAGCAGTTCTTC. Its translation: CASSLSGAYNEQFF.